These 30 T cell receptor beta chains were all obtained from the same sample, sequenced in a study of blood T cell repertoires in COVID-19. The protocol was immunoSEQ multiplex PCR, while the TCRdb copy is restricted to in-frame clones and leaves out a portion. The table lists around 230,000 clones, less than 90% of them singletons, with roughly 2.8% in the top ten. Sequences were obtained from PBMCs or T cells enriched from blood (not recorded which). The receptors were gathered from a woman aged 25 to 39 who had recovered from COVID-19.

CDR3 region: CASSYSMEGQSSYEQYF. The DNA for the CDR3 is TGTGCCAGCAGTTACTCGATGGAAGGACAGAGCTCCTACGAGCAGTACTTC. This sequence joins TRBV6-2 or TRBV6-3 and TRBJ2-7; D possibly corresponds to TRBD1 (6 bases). Germline lookup yields CDR1 MNHEY and CDR2 SVGEGT. The CDR3 has 17 residues. Trimming cost V 0 bases and J 0 bases, with 15 bases left between them.

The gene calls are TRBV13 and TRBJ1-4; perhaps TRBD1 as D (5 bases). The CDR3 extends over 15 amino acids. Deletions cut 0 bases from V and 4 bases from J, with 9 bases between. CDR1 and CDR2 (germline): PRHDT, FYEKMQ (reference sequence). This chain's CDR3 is CASSLGTAFNEKLFF. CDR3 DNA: TGTGCCAGCAGCTTAGGGACAGCTTTTAATGAAAAACTGTTTTTT. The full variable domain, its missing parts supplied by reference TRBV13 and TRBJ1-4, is AAGVIQSPRHLIKEKRETATLKCYPIPRHDTVYWYQQGPGQDPQFLISFYEKMQSDKGSIPDRFSAQQFSDYHSELNMSSLELGDSALYFCASSLGTAFNEKLFFGSGTQLSVL.

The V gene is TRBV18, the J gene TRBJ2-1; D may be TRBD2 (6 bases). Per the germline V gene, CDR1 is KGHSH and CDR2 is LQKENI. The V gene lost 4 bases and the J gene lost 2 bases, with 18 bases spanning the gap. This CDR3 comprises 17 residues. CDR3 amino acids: CASSLTPGGNAYNEQFF. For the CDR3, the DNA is TGTGCCAGCTCACTCACCCCCGGGGGAAATGCCTACAATGAGCAGTTCTTC.

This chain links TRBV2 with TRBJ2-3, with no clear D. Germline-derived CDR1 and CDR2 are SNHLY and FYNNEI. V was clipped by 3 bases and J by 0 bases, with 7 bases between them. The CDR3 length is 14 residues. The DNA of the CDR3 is TGTGCCAGCAGTGAGTACAGAAGCACAGATACGCAGTATTTT. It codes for CASSEYRSTDTQYF.

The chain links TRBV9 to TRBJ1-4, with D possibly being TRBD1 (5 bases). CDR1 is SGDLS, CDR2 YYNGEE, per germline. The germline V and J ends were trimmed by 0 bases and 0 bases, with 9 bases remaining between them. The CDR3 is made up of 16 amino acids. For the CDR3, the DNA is TGTGCCAGCAGCGTAGGACAGATCTCAACTAATGAAAAACTGTTTTTT. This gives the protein CASSVGQISTNEKLFF.

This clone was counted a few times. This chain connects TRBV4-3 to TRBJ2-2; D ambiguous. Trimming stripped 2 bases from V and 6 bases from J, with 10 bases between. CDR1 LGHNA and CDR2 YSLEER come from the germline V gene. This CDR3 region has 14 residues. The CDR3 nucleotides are TGCGCCAGCAGCCAATATAAGTCGGCCGGGGAGCTGTTTTTT. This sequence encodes CASSQYKSAGELFF.

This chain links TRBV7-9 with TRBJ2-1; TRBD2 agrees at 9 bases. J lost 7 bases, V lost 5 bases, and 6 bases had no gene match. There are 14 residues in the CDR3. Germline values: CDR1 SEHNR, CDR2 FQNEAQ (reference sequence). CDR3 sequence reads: CASSPRGGANEQFF. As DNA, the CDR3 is TGTGCCAGCAGCCCCCGCGGGGGGGCAAATGAGCAGTTCTTC.

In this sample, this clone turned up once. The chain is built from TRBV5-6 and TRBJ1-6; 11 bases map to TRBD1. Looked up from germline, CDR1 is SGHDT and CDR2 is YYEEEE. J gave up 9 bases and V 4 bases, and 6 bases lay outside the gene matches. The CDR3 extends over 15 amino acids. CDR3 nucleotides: TGTGCCAGCAGCGGGACAGGGGGTACAGGTTCACCCCTCCACTTT. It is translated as CASSGTGGTGSPLHF.

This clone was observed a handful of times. CDR3 nucleotides: TGTGCCAGCAGCCAAGCCCGGACTATCACAGATACGCAGTATTTT. Residues: CASSQARTITDTQYF. The chain has TRBV4-2 and TRBJ2-3, with D perhaps matching TRBD2 (6 bases). Per germline, CDR1 LGHNA and CDR2 YNFKEQ. The CDR3 consists of 15 residues. Trimming pared 1 base from V and 2 bases from J, leaving 10 bases between.

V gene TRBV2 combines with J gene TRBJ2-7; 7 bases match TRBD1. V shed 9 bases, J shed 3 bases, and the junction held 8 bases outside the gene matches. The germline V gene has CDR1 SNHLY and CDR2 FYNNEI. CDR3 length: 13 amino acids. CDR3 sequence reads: CASRQGSLYEQYF. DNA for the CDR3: TGTGCCAGTCGACAGGGTTCGCTCTACGAGCAGTACTTC.

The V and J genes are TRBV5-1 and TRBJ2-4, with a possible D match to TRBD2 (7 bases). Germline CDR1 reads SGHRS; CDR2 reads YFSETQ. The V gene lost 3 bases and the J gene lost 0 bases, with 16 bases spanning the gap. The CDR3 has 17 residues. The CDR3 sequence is CASSSGSGGLAKNIQYF. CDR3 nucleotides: TGCGCCAGCAGCTCCGGATCCGGGGGGCTAGCCAAAAACATTCAGTACTTC. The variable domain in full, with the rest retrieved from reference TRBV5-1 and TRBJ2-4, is KAGVTQTPRYLIKTRGQQVTLSCSPISGHRSVSWYQQTPGQGLQFLFEYFSETQRNKGNFPGRFSGRQFSNSRSEMNVSTLELGDSALYLCASSSGSGGLAKNIQYFGAGTRLSVL.

CDR3 sequence (DNA): TGTGCCATCAGTGAGTACAGGGTTAGGGACGTGGGGAATGAGCAGTTCTTC. As protein: CAISEYRVRDVGNEQFF. The chain combines TRBV10-3 with TRBJ2-1; D is perhaps TRBD1 (6 bases). Per the germline V gene, CDR1 is ENHRY and CDR2 is SYGVKD. The CDR3 contains 17 residues. V lost 1 base and J lost 7, with 20 bases in between.

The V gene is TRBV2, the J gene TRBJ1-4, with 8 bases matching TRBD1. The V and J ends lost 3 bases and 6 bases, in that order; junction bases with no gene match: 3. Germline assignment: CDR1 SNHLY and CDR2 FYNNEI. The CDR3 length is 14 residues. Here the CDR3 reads CASSDQGADEKLFF. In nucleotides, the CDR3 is TGTGCCAGCAGTGATCAGGGGGCAGATGAAAAACTGTTTTTT.

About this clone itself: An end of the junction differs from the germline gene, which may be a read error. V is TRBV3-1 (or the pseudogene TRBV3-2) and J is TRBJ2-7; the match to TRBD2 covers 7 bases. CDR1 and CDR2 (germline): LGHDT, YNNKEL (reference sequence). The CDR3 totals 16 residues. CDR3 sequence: CASSQWASGASSEQYF. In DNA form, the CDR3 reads TGTGCCAGCAGCCAGTGGGCCAGCGGGGCCTCCTCCGAGCAGTACTTC.

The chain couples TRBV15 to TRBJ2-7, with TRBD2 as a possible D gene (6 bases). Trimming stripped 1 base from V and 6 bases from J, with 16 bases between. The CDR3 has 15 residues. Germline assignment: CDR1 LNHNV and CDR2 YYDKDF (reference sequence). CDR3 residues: CATSRGGGQGGEQYF. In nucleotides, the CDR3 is TGTGCCACCAGCAGAGGAGGTGGCCAGGGAGGCGAGCAGTACTTC.

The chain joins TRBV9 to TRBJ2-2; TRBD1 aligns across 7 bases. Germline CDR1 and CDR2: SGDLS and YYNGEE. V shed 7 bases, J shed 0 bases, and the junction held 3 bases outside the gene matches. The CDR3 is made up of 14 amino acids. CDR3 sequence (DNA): TGTGCCAGCCGACAGGGCGCGAACACCGGGGAGCTGTTTTTT. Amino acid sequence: CASRQGANTGELFF.

The CDR3 loop is CASSHSVASGNTIYF. DNA for the CDR3: TGTGCCAGCAGCCACAGTGTGGCCTCTGGAAACACCATATATTTT. The chain carries TRBV4-2 and TRBJ1-3, with D uncertain. Between the trimmed V and J ends, which lost 3 bases and 0 bases, there was a span of 9 bases. This CDR3 spans 15 amino acids. The V gene's germline CDR1 is LGHNA and CDR2 YNFKEQ.

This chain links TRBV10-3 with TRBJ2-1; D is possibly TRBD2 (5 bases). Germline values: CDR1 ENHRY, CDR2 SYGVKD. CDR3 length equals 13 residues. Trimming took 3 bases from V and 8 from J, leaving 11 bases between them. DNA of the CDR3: TGTGCCATCAGTGACTCCCCACTAGATGAGCAGTTCTTC. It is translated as CAISDSPLDEQFF.

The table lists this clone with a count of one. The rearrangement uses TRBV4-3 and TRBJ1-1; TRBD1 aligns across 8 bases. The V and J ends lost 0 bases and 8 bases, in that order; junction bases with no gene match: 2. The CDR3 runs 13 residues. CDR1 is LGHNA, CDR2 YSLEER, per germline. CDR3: CASSQDRTGEAFF. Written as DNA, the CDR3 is TGCGCCAGCAGCCAAGACAGGACAGGGGAAGCTTTCTTT.

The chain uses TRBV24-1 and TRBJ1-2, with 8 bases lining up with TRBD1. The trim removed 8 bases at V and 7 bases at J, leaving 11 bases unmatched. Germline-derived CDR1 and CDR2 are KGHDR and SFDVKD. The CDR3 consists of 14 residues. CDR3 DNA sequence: TGTGCCACCACTCCGACCGGGACAGGCGTTGGCTACACCTTC. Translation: CATTPTGTGVGYTF.

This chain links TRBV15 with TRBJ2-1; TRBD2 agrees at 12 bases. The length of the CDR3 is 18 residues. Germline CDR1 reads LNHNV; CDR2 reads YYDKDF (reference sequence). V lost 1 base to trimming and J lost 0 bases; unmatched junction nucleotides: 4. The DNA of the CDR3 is TGTGCCACCAGCAGAGTCTCTAGCGGGGGGGGCTCCTACAATGAGCAGTTCTTC. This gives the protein CATSRVSSGGGSYNEQFF.

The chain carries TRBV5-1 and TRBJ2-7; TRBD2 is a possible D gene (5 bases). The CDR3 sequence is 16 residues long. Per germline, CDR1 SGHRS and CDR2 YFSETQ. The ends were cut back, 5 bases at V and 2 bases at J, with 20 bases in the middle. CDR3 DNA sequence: TGCGCCAGCAGTTCTAGGGAGAAAAACGGAGCCTACGAGCAGTACTTC. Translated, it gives CASSSREKNGAYEQYF.

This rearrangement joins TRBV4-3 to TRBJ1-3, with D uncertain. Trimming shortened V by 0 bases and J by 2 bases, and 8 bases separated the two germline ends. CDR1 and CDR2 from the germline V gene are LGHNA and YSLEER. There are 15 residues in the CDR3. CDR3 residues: CASSQDGVAGNTIYF. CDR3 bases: TGCGCCAGCAGCCAAGATGGAGTAGCTGGAAACACCATATATTTT.

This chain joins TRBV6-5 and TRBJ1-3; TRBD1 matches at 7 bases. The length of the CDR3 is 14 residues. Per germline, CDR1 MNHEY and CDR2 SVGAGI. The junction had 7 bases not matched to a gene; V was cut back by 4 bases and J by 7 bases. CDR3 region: CASSWNRGTNTIYF. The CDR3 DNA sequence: TGTGCCAGCAGTTGGAACAGGGGTACGAACACCATATATTTT.

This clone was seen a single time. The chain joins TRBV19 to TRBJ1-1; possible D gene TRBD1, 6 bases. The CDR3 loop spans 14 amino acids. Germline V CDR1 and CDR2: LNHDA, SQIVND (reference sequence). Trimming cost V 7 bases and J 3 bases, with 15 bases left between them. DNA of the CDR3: TGTGCCAGTAAATACAGGGTGGGGGACACTGAAGCTTTCTTT. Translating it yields CASKYRVGDTEAFF. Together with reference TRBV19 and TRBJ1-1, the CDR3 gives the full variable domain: DGGITQSPKYLFRKEGQNVTLSCEQNLNHDAMYWYRQDPGQGLRLIYYSQIVNDFQKGDIAEGYSVSREKKESFPLTVTSAQKNPTAFYLCASKYRVGDTEAFFGQGTRLTVV.

In nucleotides, the CDR3 is TGTGCCAGCAGAGAGAATTATGAGCAGTTCTTC. The encoded protein is CASRENYEQFF. The gene calls are TRBV12-3 or TRBV12-4 and TRBJ2-1; D not resolved. Trimming stripped 6 bases from V and 8 bases from J, with 8 bases between. The CDR3 is 11 amino acids.

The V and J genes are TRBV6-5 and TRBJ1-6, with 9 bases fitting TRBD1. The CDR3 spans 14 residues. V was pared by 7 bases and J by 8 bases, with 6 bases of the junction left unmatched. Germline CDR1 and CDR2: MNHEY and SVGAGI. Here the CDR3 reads CASTRTGADSPLHF. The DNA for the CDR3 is TGTGCCAGCACTCGGACAGGGGCCGATTCACCCCTCCACTTT.

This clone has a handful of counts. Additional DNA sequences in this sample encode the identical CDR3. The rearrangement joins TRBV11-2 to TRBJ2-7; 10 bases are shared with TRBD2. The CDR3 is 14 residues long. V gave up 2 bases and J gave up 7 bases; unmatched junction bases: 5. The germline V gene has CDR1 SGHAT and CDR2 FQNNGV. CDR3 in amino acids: CASSLSGGAREQYF. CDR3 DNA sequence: TGTGCCAGCAGCTTAAGCGGGGGGGCCCGTGAGCAGTACTTC.

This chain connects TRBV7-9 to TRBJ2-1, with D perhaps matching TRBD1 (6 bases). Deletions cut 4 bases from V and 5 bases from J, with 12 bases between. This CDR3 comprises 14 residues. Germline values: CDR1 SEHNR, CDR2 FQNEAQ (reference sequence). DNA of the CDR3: TGTGCCAGCAGCTCATCCCACAGGGACAATGAGCAGTTCTTC. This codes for CASSSSHRDNEQFF.

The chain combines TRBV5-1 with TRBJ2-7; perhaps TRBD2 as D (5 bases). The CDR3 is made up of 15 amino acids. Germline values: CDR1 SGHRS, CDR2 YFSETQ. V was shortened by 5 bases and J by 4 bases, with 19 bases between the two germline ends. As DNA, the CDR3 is TGCGCCAGCAGTGCTGATACGGGAATCCGGTACGAGCAGTACTTC. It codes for CASSADTGIRYEQYF.